Listed here are 10 T cell receptor beta chains from one sample, sequenced in a study of human T cells and chemical hapten exposure. As to time point: pre-sensitization, week 0. Regarding treatment: therapeutic diphenylcyclopropenone sensitization with weekly scalp DPC. Via MiXCR, TCRdb re-called the RACE reads, giving one row per CDR3 protein. The sample has under 400,000 distinct CDR3 sequences, 4% to 6% seen once; the top ten hold around 2.6%. The sample consisted of whole blood, taken in connection with sensitization to the hapten diphenylcyclopropenone (DPC). These receptors all stem from a woman in her forties or fifties with alopecia areata. Some clones in this sample may be carry-over from other donors' samples.

In this sample, this clonotype turned up many times. This rearrangement joins TRBV29-1 to TRBJ1-2; D may be TRBD1 (5 bases). The CDR3 sequence is 15 residues long. V was cut by 6 bases and J by 8 bases, with 25 bases left in between. Germline V gene data show CDR1 as SQVTM and CDR2 as ANQGSEA. The DNA for the CDR3 is TGCAGCGTAGTGGAAGGTGGGACTTCTTCAGTGGGCTACACCTTC. Amino acids: CSVVEGGTSSVGYTF.

The chain uses TRBV2 and TRBJ1-3, with D possibly TRBD1 on 6 matching bases. The germline gives CDR1 SNHLY, CDR2 FYNNEI. V was cut by 7 bases and J by 4 bases, with 17 bases left in between. The CDR3 consists of 15 residues. CDR3 sequence reads: CASTLGGGRGNTIYF. The CDR3 region has the DNA TGTGCCAGCACTCTCGGAGGGGGAAGAGGAAACACCATATATTTT.

This clonotype showed up many times. The V call is TRBV27, the J call TRBJ2-1; 11 bases agree with TRBD2. J lost 4 bases, V lost 3 bases, and 8 bases had no gene match. Germline CDR1 MNHEY, CDR2 SMNVEV (reference sequence). CDR3 size: 17 residues. CDR3 residues: CASSFRPLAGGYNEQFF. The CDR3 DNA follows: TGTGCCAGCAGTTTCCGTCCTCTAGCGGGGGGATACAATGAGCAGTTCTTC.

This clonotype was seen many times. CDR3 DNA sequence: TGTGCCAGCAGTTCCGTGTACCAAGAGACCCAGTACTTC. This encodes CASSSVYQETQYF. The chain uses TRBV27 and TRBJ2-5, with no clear D. The ends were cut back, 4 bases at V and 0 bases at J, with 6 bases in the middle. The CDR3 totals 13 residues. Germline lookup yields CDR1 MNHEY and CDR2 SMNVEV (reference sequence).

The gene calls are TRBV27 and TRBJ1-2, with D maybe TRBD1 (5 bases). This CDR3 has 15 residues. CDR1 is MNHEY, CDR2 SMNVEV, per germline (reference sequence). Between the trimmed V and J ends, which lost 0 bases and 8 bases, there was a span of 16 bases. For the CDR3, the DNA is TGTGCCAGCAGTTTATCGAAATCGGGGCTTCGCGGCTACACCTTC. It yields the protein CASSLSKSGLRGYTF.

This clonotype was counted only a few times. The chain combines TRBV20-1 with TRBJ1-2, with D possibly being TRBD1 (5 bases). The V gene lost 3 bases and the J gene lost 4 bases, with 12 bases spanning the gap. The length of the CDR3 is 13 residues. Germline V CDR1 and CDR2: DFQATT, SNEGSKA (reference sequence). CDR3 sequence reads: CSARRRGTYGYTF. DNA of the CDR3: TGCAGTGCTAGGAGGAGGGGTACCTATGGCTACACCTTC.

This clonotype was observed at least ten times. The V gene is TRBV27, the J gene TRBJ2-7; no clear D. The CDR3 runs 12 residues. V gave up 4 bases and J gave up 4 bases, with 8 bases separating them. Germline V lookup: CDR1 MNHEY, CDR2 SMNVEV (reference sequence). This chain's CDR3 is CASSYDGYEQYF. The CDR3 nucleotides are TGTGCCAGCAGTTACGACGGGTACGAGCAGTACTTC.

In its sample, this clonotype was seen many times. The rearrangement joins TRBV6-5 to TRBJ2-1; unclear D gene. V was clipped by 0 bases and J by 5 bases, with 8 bases between them. CDR1 and CDR2 from the germline V gene are MNHEY and SVGAGI. CDR3 length: 14 amino acids. CDR3 protein: CASSYSYRDNEQFF. In nucleotides, the CDR3 is TGTGCCAGCAGTTACTCTTACCGGGACAATGAGCAGTTCTTC.

The table lists this clonotype with many counts. The rearrangement uses TRBV27 and TRBJ1-3; D not certain. This CDR3 has 15 amino acids. Trimming removed 2 bases from V and 0 bases from J, with 8 bases in between. Germline V CDR1 and CDR2: MNHEY, SMNVEV (reference sequence). CDR3 residues: CASSLSGNSGNTIYF. The CDR3 DNA sequence: TGTGCCAGCAGTTTAAGCGGTAACTCTGGAAACACCATATATTTT.

The V call is TRBV24-1, the J call TRBJ1-2; D is perhaps TRBD1 (5 bases). Germline CDR1 reads KGHDR; CDR2 reads SFDVKD. Trimming took off 5 bases at V and 4 bases at J, with 16 bases between the two ends. This CDR3 region has 15 residues. The CDR3, as DNA: TGTGCCACCAGTGGGAGAACCGACAGTTCCTATGGCTACACCTTC. Encoded protein: CATSGRTDSSYGYTF.